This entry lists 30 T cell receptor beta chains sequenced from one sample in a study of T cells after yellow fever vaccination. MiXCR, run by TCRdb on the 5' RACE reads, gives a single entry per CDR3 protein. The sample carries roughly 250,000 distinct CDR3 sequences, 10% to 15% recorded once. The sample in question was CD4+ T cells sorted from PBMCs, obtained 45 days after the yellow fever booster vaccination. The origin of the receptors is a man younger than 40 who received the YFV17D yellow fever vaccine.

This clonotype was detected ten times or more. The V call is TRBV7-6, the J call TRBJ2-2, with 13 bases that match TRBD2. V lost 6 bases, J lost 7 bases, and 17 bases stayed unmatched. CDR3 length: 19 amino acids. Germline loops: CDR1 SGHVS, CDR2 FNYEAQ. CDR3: CASSVVPGTSGTVIGELFF. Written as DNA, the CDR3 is TGTGCCAGCAGTGTCGTACCCGGGACTAGCGGGACAGTAATCGGGGAGCTGTTTTTT.

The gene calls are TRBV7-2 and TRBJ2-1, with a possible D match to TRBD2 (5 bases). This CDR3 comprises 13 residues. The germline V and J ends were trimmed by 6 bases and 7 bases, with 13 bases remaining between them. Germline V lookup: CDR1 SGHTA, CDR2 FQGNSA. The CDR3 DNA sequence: TGTGCCAGCAGGCAAGCTCGGGATAATGAGCAGTTCTTC. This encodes CASRQARDNEQFF.

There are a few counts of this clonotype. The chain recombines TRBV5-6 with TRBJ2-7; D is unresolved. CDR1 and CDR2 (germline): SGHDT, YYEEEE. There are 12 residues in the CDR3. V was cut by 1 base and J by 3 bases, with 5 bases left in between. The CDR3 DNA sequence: TGTGCCAGCAGCTTGCCGAACTACGAGCAGTACTTC. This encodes CASSLPNYEQYF. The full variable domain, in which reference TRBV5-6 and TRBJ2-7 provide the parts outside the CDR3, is DAGVTQSPTHLIKTRGQQVTLRCSPKSGHDTVSWYQQALGQGPQFIFQYYEEEERQRGNFPDRFSGHQFPNYSSELNVNALLLGDSALYLCASSLPNYEQYFGPGTRLTVT.

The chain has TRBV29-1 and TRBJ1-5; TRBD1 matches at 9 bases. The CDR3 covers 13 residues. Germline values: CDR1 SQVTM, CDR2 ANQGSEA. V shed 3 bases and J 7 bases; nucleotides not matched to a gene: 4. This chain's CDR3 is CSVEEGQGQPQHF. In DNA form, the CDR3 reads TGCAGCGTTGAGGAGGGACAGGGCCAGCCCCAGCATTTT.

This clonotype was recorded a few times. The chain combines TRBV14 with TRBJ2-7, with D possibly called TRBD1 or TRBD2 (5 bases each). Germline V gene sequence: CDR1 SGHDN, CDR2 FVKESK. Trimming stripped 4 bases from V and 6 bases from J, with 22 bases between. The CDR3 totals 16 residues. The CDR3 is CASSLGRGAQGIEQYF. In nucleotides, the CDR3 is TGTGCCAGCAGCCTAGGGAGAGGGGCGCAGGGCATCGAGCAGTACTTC.

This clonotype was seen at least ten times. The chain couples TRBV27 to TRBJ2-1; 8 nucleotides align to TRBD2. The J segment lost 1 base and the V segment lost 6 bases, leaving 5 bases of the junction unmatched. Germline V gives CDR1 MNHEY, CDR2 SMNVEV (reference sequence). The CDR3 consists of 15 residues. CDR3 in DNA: TGTGCCAGCAGACCCGGGACTAGTTCCTACAATGAGCAGTTCTTC. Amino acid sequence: CASRPGTSSYNEQFF.

The CDR3 DNA is TGTGCCAGCAGCTTATTCGGCAGGGCAACTAATGAAAAACTGTTTTTT. This encodes CASSLFGRATNEKLFF. The chain joins TRBV7-2 to TRBJ1-4, with a tentative D call TRBD1 (5 bases). Germline lookup yields CDR1 SGHTA and CDR2 FQGNSA. The V and J ends lost 2 bases and 0 bases respectively, with 10 bases between them. The CDR3 is 16 amino acids.

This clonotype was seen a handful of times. The CDR3 loop is CATSRDQSPYEQYF. DNA of the CDR3: TGTGCCACCAGCAGAGATCAGAGCCCCTACGAGCAGTACTTC. The chain has TRBV15 and TRBJ2-7; D gene uncertain. The CDR3 length is 14 residues. Trimming took 0 bases from V and 2 from J, leaving 8 bases between them. Germline V gene data show CDR1 as LNHNV and CDR2 as YYDKDF (reference sequence).

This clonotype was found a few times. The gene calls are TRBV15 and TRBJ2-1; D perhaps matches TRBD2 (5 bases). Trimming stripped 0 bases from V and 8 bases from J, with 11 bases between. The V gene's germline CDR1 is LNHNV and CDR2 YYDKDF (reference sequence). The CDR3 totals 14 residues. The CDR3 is CATSREARVDEQFF. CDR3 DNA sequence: TGTGCCACCAGCAGAGAGGCGCGGGTCGATGAGCAGTTCTTC.

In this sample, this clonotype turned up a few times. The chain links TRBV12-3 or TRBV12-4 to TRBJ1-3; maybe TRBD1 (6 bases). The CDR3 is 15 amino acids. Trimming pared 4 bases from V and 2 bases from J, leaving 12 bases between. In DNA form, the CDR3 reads TGTGCCAGCAGTTGGGACATTCGCCCTGGAAACACCATATATTTT. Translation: CASSWDIRPGNTIYF.

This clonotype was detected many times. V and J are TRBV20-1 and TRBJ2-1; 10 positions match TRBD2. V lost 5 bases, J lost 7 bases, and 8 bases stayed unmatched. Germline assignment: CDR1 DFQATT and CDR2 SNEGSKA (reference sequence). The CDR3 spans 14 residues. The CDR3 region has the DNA TGCAGTGCTCGCAGCGGGAGGGCAGGGAATGAGCAGTTCTTC. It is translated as CSARSGRAGNEQFF.

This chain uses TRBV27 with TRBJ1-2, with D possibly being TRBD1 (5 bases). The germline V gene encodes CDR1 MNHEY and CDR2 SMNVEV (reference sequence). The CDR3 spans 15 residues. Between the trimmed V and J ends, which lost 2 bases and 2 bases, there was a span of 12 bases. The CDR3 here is CASSLGQGLNYGYTF. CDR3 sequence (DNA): TGTGCCAGCAGTTTAGGGCAGGGTCTCAACTATGGCTACACCTTC.

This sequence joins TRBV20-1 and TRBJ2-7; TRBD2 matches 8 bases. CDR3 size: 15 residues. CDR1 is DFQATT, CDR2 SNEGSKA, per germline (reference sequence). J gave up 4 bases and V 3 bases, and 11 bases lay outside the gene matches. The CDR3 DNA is TGCAGTGCTAGGTTGGGTTGGCGGGAGGCTTACGAGCAGTACTTC. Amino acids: CSARLGWREAYEQYF.

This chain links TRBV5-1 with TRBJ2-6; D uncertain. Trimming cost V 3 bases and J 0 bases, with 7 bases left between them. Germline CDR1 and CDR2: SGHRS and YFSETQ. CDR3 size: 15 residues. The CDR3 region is CASSSELSGANVLTF. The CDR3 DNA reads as TGCGCCAGCAGCTCGGAACTCTCTGGGGCCAACGTCCTGACTTTC.

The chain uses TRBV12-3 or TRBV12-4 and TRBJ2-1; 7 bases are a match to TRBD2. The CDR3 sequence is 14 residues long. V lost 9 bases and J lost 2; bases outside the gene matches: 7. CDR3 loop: CASRLSGAYNEQFF. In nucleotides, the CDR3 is TGTGCCAGTAGGTTAAGCGGGGCCTACAATGAGCAGTTCTTC.

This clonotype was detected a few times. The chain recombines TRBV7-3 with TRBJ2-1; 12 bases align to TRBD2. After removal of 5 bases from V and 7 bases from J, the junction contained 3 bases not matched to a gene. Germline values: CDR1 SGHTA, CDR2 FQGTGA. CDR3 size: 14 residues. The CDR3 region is CASSTTSGGNEQFF. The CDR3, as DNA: TGTGCCAGCAGCACGACTAGCGGGGGTAATGAGCAGTTCTTC.

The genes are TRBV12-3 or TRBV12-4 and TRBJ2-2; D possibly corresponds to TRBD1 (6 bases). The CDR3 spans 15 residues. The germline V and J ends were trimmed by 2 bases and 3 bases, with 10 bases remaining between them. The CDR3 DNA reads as TGTGCCAGCAGTTTATGGGACACTTACACCGGGGAGCTGTTTTTT. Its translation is CASSLWDTYTGELFF.

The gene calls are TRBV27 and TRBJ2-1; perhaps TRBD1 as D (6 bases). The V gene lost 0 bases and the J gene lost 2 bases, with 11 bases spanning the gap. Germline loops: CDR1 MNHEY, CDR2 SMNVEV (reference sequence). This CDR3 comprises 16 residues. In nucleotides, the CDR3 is TGTGCCAGCAGTTTATCCCGACAGGTGCCCTACAATGAGCAGTTCTTC. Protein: CASSLSRQVPYNEQFF.

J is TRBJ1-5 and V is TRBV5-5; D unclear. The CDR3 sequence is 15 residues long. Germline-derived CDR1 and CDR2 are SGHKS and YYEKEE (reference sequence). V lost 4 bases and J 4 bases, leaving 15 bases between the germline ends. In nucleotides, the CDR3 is TGTGCCAGCAGCAACACGGGTGCCGGGAATCAGCCCCAGCATTTT. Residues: CASSNTGAGNQPQHF.

The CDR3 nucleotides are TGCGCCAGCAGTGAGTCGGTACTAGCGTCCGAGCAGTACTTC. Its protein product is CASSESVLASEQYF. The gene calls are TRBV10-2 and TRBJ2-7, with 7 bases identical to TRBD2. V lost 0 bases and J lost 6; bases outside the gene matches: 5. The CDR3 runs 14 residues. In germline, CDR1 is WSHSY, CDR2 SAAADI.

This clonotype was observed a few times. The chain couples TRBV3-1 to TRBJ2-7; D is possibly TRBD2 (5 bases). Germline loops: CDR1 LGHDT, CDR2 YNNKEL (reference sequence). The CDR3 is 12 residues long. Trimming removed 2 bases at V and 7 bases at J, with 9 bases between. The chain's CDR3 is CASSQLASEQYF. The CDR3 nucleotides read TGTGCCAGCAGCCAACTAGCTTCGGAGCAGTACTTC.

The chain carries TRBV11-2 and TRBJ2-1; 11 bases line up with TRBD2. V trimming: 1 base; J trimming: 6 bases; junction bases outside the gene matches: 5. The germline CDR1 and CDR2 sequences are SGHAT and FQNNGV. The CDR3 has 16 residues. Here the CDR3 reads CASSLVSLAGVNEQFF. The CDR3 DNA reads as TGTGCCAGCAGCTTAGTTTCACTAGCGGGAGTCAATGAGCAGTTCTTC.

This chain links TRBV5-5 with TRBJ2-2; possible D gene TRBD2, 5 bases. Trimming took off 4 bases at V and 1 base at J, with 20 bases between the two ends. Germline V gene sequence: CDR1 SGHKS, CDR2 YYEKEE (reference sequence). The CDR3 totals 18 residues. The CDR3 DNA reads TGTGCCAGCAGCGACGGGCTTCGTGCGGGCCGGAACACCGGGGAGCTGTTTTTT. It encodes CASSDGLRAGRNTGELFF.

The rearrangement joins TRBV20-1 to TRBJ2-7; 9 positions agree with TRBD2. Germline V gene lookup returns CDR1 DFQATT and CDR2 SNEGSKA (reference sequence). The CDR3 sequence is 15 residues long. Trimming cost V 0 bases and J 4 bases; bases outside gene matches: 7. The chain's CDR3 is CSARDRSGRLYEQYF. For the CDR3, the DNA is TGCAGTGCTAGAGATCGTAGCGGGAGATTGTACGAGCAGTACTTC.

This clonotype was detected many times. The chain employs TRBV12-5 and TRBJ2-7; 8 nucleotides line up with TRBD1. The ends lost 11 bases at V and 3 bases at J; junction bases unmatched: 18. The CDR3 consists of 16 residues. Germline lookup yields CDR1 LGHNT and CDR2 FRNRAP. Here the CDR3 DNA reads TGTGCTGAGGAAACGGCCGGGACAGGATCCCTCTACGAGCAGTACTTC. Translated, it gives CAEETAGTGSLYEQYF.

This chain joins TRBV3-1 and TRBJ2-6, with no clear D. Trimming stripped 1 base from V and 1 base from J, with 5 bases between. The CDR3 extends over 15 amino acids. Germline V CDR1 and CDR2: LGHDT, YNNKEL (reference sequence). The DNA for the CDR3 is TGTGCCAGCAGCCAAGCGGGTTCTGGGGCCAACGTCCTGACTTTC. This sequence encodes CASSQAGSGANVLTF.

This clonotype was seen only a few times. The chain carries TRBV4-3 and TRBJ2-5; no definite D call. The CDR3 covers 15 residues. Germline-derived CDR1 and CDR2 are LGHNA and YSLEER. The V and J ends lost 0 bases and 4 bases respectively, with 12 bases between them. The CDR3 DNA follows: TGCGCCAGCAGCCAAGATCTGGTCAGACGAGAGACCCAGTACTTC. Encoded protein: CASSQDLVRRETQYF.

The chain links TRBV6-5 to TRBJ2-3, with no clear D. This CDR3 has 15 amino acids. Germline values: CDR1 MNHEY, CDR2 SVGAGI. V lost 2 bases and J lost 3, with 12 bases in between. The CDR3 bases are TGTGCCAGCAGTTACGACCCATTAGCAACAGATACGCAGTATTTT. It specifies CASSYDPLATDTQYF.

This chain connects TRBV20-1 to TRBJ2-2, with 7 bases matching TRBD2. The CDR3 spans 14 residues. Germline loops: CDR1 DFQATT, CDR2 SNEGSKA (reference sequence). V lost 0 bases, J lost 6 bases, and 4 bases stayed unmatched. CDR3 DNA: TGCAGTGCTAGAGATGGCGGGAGACCCGGGGAGCTGTTTTTT. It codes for CSARDGGRPGELFF.

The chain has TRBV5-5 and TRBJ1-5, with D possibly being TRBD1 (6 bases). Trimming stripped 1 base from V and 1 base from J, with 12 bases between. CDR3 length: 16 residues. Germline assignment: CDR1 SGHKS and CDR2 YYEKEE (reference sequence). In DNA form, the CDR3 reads TGTGCCAGCAGCTTGTATCGGGGGGCAAGCAATCAGCCCCAGCATTTT. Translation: CASSLYRGASNQPQHF.